This TCR beta chain stems from a study of T cells in Graves' hyperthyroidism and ophthalmopathy. General study findings and limits: Peripheral blood also featured most of the thyroid clonotypes expanded above 0.001.

Germline V gene lookup returns CDR1 SGDLS and CDR2 YYNGEE. This CDR3 comprises 14 residues. V was clipped by 0 bases and J by 2 bases, with 8 bases between them. For this clonotype: Its antigen is not identified.

The CDR3 regions of TCR beta were amplified from RNA transcripts. HTBI primers were used for first-round RT-PCR of the TCR CDR3. MiXCR, run by TCRdb on the multiplex PCR reads, gives a single entry per CDR3 protein. Here the sample spans over 250,000 distinct CDR3 sequences, 20% to 25% being singletons. The V gene is TRBV9, the J gene TRBJ1-1; D not resolved. Source material: blood. This receptor was taken from a man in his forties or fifties with Graves' hyperthyroidism that later progressed to Graves' ophthalmopathy. CDR3 nucleotides: TGTGCCAGCAGCGTAGGAAATTCTAACACTGAAGCTTTCTTT. This translates into CASSVGNSNTEAFF.